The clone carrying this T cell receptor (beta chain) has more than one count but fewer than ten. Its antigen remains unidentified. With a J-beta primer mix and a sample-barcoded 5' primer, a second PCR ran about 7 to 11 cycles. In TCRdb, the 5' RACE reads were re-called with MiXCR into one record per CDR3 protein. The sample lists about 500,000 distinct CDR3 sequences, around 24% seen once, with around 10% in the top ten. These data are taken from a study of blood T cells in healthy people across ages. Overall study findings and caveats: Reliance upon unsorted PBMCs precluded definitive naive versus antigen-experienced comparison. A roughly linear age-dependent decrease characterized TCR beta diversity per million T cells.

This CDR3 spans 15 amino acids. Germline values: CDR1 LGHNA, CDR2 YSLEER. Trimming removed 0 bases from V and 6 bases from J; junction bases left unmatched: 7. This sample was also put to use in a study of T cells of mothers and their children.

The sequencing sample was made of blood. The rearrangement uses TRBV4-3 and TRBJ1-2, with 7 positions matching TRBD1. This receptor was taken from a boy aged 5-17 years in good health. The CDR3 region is CASSQDVRDSDGYTF. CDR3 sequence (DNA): TGCGCCAGCAGCCAAGACGTCAGGGACAGCGATGGCTACACCTTC.